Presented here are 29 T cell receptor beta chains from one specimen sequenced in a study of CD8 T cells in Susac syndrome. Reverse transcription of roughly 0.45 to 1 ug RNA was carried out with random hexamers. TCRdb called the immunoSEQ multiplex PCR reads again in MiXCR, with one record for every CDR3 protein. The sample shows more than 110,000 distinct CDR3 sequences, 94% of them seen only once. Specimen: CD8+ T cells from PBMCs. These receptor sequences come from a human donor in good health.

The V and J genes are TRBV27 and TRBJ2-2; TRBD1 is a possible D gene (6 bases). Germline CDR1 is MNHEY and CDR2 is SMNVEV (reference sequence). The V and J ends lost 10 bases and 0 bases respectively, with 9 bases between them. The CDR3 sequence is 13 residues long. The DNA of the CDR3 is TGTGCCATCCGGACAGCGAACACCGGGGAGCTGTTTTTT. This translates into CAIRTANTGELFF.

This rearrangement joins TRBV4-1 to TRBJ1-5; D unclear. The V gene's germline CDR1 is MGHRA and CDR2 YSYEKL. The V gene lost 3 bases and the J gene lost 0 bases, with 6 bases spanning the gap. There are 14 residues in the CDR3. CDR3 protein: CASSQGDSNQPQHF. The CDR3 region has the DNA TGCGCCAGCAGCCAGGGAGATAGCAATCAGCCCCAGCATTTT.

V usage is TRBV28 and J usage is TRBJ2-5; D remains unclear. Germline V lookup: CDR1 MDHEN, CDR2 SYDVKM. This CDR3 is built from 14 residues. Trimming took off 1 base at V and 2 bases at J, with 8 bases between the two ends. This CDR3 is CASSLFPAQETQYF. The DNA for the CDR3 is TGTGCCAGCAGTTTATTTCCAGCGCAAGAGACCCAGTACTTC. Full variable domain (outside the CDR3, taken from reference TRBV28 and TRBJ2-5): DVKVTQSSRYLVKRTGEKVFLECVQDMDHENMFWYRQDPGLGLRLIYFSYDVKMKEKGDIPEGYSVSREKKERFSLILESASTNQTSMYLCASSLFPAQETQYFGPGTRLLVL.

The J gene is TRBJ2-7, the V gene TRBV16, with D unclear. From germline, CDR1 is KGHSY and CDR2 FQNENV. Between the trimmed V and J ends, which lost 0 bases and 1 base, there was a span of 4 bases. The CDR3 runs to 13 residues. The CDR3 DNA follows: TGTGCCAGCAGCCAATCGGGGTCCTACGAGCAGTACTTC. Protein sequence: CASSQSGSYEQYF.

The chain's CDR3 is CASGNDRGTDTQYF. For the CDR3, the DNA is TGTGCCAGCGGTAACGACAGGGGAACAGATACGCAGTATTTT. J is TRBJ2-3 and V is TRBV27; 8 bases align to TRBD1. The trim removed 8 bases at V and 3 bases at J, leaving 7 bases unmatched. Germline V gene sequence: CDR1 MNHEY, CDR2 SMNVEV (reference sequence). The CDR3 covers 14 residues.

CDR3 loop: CASSLEQGPEAFF. Written as DNA, the CDR3 is TGTGCCAGCAGCTTGGAACAAGGTCCTGAAGCTTTCTTT. This chain connects TRBV5-6 to TRBJ1-1; D remains unclear. The V gene lost 0 bases and the J gene lost 6 bases, with 9 bases spanning the gap. The CDR3 totals 13 residues. Per the germline V gene, CDR1 is SGHDT and CDR2 is YYEEEE.

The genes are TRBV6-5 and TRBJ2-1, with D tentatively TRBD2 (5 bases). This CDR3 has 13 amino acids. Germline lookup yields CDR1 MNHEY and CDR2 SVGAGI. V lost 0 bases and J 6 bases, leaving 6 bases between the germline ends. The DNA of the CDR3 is TGTGCCAGCAGTTACTCGGGAGTCAATGAGCAGTTCTTC. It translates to CASSYSGVNEQFF.

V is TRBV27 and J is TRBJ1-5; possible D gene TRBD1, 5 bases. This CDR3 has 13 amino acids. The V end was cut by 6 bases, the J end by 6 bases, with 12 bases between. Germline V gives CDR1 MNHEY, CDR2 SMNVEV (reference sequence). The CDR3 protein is CASSGRGIQPQHF. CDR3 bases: TGTGCCAGCAGCGGGAGGGGTATTCAGCCCCAGCATTTT.

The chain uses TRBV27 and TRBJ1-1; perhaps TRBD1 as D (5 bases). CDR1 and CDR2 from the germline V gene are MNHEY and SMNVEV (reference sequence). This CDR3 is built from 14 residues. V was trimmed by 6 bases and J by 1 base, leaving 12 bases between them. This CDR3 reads CASSLLTGNTEAFF. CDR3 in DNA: TGTGCCAGCAGCCTTCTTACAGGGAACACTGAAGCTTTCTTT.

The CDR3 sequence is CAWSPGRGPDTQYF. In DNA form, the CDR3 reads TGTGCCTGGAGTCCTGGGAGGGGGCCAGATACGCAGTATTTT. This chain uses TRBV30 with TRBJ2-3; D could derive from TRBD1 or TRBD2 (7 bases each). V lost 2 bases to trimming and J lost 4 bases, with 13 bases between them. The CDR3 contains 14 residues. CDR1 and CDR2 from the germline V gene are GTSNPN and SVGIG (reference sequence).

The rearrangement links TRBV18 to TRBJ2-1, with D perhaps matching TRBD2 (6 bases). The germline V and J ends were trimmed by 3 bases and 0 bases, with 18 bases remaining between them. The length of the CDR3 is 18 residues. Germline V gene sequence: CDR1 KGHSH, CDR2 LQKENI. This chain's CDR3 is CASSPSGGRYSSYNEQFF. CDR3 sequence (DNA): TGTGCCAGCTCACCCTCCGGGGGTAGGTATAGCTCCTACAATGAGCAGTTCTTC. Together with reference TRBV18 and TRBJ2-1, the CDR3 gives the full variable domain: NAGVMQNPRHLVRRRGQEARLRCSPMKGHSHVYWYRQLPEEGLKFMVYLQKENIIDESGMPKERFSAEFPKEGPSILRIQQVVRGDSAAYFCASSPSGGRYSSYNEQFFGPGTRLTVL.

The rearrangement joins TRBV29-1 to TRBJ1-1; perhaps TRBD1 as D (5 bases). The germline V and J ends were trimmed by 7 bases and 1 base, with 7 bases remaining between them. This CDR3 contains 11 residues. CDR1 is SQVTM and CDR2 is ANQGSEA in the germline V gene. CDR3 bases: TGCAGCGGCACAGGGAACACTGAAGCTTTCTTT. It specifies CSGTGNTEAFF.

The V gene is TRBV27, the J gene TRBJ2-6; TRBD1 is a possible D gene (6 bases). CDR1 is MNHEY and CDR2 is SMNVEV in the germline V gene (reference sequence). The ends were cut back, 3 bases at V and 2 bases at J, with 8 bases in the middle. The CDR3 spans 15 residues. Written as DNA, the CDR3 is TGTGCCAGCAGTTTGACAGGCCCTGGGGCCAACGTCCTGACTTTC. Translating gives CASSLTGPGANVLTF.

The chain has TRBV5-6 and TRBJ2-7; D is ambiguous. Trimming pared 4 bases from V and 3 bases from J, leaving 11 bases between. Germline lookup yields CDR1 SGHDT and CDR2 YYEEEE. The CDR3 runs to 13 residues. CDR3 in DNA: TGTGCCAGCAGCCCAGGACGGAGCTACGAGCAGTACTTC. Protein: CASSPGRSYEQYF.

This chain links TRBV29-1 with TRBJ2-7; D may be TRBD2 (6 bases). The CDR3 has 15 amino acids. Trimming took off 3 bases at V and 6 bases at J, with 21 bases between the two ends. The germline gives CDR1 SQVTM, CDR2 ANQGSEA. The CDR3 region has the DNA TGCAGCGTTGATGGCATCGGGCAGGGAGGAGGCGAGCAGTACTTC. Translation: CSVDGIGQGGGEQYF.

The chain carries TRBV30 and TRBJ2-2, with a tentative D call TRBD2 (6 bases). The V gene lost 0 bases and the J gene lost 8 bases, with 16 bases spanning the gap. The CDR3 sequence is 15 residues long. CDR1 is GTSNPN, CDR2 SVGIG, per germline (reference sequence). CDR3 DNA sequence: TGTGCCTGGAGTGTATCCTATGGCGGACTAGGGGAGCTGTTTTTT. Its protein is CAWSVSYGGLGELFF.

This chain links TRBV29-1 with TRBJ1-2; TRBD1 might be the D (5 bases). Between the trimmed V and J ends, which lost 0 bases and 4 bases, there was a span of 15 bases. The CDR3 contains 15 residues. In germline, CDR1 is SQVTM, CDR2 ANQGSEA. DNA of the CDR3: TGCAGCGTTGAAGATGGGCAGGGCCCGCTCTATGGCTACACCTTC. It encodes CSVEDGQGPLYGYTF. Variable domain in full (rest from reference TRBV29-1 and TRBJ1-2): SAVISQKPSRDICQRGTSLTIQCQVDSQVTMMFWYRQQPGQSLTLIATANQGSEATYESGFVIDKFPISRPNLTFSTLTVSNMSPEDSSIYLCSVEDGQGPLYGYTFGSGTRLTVV.

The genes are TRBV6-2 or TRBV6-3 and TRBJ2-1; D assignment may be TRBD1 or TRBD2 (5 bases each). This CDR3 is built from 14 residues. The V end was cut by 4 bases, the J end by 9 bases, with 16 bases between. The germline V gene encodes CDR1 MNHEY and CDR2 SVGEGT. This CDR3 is CASSLWGSYGEQFF. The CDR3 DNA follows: TGTGCCAGCAGTTTGTGGGGGAGTTACGGTGAGCAGTTCTTC.

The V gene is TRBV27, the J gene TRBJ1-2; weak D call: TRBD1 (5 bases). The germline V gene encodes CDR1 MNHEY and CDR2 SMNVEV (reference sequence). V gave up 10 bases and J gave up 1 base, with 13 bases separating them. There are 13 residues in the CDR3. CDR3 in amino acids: CATSLGVNYGYTF. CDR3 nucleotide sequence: TGTGCCACCTCGTTGGGGGTTAACTATGGCTACACCTTC.

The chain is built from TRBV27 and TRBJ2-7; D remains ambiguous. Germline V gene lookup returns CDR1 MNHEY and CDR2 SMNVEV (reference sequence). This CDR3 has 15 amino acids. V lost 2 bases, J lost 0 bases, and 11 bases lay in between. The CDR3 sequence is CASSLSAESSYEQYF. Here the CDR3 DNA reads TGTGCCAGCAGTTTAAGTGCGGAGAGCTCCTACGAGCAGTACTTC.

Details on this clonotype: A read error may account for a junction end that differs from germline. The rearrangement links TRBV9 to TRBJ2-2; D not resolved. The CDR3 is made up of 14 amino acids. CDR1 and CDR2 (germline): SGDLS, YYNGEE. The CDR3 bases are TGTGCCAGCAGCGTAGCTACGAAAACCGGGGAGCTGTTTTTT. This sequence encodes CASSVATKTGELFF. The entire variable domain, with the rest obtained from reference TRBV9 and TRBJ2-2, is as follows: DSGVTQTPKHLITATGQRVTLRCSPRSGDLSVYWYQQSLDQGLQFLIQYYNGEERAKGNILERFSAQQFPDLHSELNLSSLELGDSALYFCASSVATKTGELFFGEGSRLTVL.

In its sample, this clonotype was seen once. CDR3 sequence reads: CASSLQGQNNQPQHF. CDR3 DNA: TGTGCCAGCAGTTTACAGGGGCAGAACAATCAGCCCCAGCATTTT. This chain connects TRBV27 to TRBJ1-5, with D possibly being TRBD1 (6 bases). The germline gives CDR1 MNHEY, CDR2 SMNVEV (reference sequence). V was shortened by 2 bases and J by 3 bases, with 11 bases between the two germline ends. CDR3 length: 15 amino acids.

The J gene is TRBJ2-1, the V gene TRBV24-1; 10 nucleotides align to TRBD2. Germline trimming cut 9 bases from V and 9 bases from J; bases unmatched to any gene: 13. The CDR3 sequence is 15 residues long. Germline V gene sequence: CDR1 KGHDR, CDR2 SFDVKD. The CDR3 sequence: CATDRTLAGGGEQFF. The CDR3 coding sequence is TGTGCCACCGATAGGACGTTAGCGGGAGGCGGTGAGCAGTTCTTC.

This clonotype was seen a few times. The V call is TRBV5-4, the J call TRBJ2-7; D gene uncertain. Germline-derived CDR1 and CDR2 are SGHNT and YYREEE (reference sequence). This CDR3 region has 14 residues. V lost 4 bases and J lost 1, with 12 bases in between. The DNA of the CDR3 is TGTGCCAGCAGCCCGGGTGGGCTGTCCTACGAGCAGTACTTC. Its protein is CASSPGGLSYEQYF.

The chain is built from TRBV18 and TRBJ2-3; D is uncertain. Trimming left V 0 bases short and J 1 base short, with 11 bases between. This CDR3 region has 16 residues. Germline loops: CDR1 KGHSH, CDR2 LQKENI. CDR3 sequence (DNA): TGTGCCAGCTCACCACCGTACGGCCCTCGCACAGATACGCAGTATTTT. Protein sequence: CASSPPYGPRTDTQYF.

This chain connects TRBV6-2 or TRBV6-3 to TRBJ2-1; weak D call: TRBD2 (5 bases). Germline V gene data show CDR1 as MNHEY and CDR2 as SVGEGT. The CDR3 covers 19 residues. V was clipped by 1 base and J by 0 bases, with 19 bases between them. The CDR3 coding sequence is TGTGCCAGCAGTTACTTTCCTTCCGACTACTCGAGCTCCTACAATGAGCAGTTCTTC. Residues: CASSYFPSDYSSSYNEQFF.

CDR3 amino acids: CASSQDQETQYF. CDR3 DNA sequence: TGTGCCAGCAGCCAAGATCAAGAGACCCAGTACTTC. V gene TRBV3-1 combines with J gene TRBJ2-5; D is unclear. Germline values: CDR1 LGHDT, CDR2 YNNKEL (reference sequence). The CDR3 covers 12 residues. Trimming stripped 0 bases from V and 2 bases from J, with 1 base between.

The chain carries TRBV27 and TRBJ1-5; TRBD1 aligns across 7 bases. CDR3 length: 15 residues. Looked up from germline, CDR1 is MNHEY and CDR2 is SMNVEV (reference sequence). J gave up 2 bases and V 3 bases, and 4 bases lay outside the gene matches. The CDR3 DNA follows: TGTGCCAGCAGTTTCCGGACAGGAGGCAATCAGCCCCAGCATTTT. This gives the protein CASSFRTGGNQPQHF.

CDR3 DNA sequence: TGTGCCAGCAGCGGCCCCGGGACTGACACCTACAATGAGCAGTTCTTC. This codes for CASSGPGTDTYNEQFF. The chain has TRBV7-9 and TRBJ2-1; weak D call: TRBD2 (6 bases). The CDR3 is 16 residues long. The V end was cut by 5 bases, the J end by 2 bases, with 16 bases between. Germline V gene lookup returns CDR1 SEHNR and CDR2 FQNEAQ (reference sequence).